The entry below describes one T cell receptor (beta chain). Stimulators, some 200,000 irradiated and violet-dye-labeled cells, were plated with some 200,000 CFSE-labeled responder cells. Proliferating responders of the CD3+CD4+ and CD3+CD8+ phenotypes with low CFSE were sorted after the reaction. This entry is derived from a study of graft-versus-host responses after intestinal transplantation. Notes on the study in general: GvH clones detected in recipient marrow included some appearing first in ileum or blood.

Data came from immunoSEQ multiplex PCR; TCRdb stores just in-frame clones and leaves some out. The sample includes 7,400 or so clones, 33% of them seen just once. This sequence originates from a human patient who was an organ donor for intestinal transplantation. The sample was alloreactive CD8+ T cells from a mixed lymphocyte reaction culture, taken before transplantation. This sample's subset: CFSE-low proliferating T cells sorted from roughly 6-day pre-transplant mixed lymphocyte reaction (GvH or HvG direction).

The CDR3 nucleotides are TGCGCCAGCAGCTTTGGACAGGGGAAATATGGCTACACCTTC. It translates to CASSFGQGKYGYTF. The chain recombines TRBV5-1 with TRBJ1-2, with 9 bases identical to TRBD1. This CDR3 has 14 amino acids. The germline CDR1 and CDR2 sequences are SGHRS and YFSETQ. The V segment lost 2 bases and the J segment 5 bases; nucleotides outside the gene matches: 4.